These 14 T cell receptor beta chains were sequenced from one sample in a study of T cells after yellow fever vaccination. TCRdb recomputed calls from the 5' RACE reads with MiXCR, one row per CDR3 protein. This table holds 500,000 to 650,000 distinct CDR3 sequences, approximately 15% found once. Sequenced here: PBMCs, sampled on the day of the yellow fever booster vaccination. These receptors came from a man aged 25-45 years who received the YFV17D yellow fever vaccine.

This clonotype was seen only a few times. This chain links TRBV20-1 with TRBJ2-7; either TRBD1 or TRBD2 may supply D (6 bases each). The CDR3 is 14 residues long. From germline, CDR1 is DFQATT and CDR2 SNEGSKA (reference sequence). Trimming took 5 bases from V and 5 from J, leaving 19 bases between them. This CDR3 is CSAPQGQPSDEQYF. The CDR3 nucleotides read TGCAGTGCTCCGCAGGGGCAGCCTAGCGACGAGCAGTACTTC.

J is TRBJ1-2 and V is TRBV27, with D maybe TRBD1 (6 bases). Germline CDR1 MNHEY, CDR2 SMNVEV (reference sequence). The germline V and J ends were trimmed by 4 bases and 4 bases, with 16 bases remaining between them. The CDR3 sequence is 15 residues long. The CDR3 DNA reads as TGTGCCAGCAGTTCCGCTCTAAGGGGGGCCTATGGCTACACCTTC. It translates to CASSSALRGAYGYTF.

CDR3 bases: TGTGCCAGCACCGCACCAGACCGGCAGGGCTACACCTTC. Protein: CASTAPDRQGYTF. This chain uses TRBV7-6 with TRBJ1-2, with D unclear. Trimming left V 7 bases short and J 8 bases short, with 17 bases between. This CDR3 spans 13 amino acids. In germline, CDR1 is SGHVS, CDR2 FNYEAQ.

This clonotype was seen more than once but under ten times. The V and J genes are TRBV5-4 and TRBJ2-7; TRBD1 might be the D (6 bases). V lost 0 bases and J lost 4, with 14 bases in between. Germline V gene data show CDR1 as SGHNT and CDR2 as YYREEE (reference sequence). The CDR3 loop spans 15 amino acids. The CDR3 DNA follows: TGTGCCAGCAGCTTGGTTACAGGGTTAGGGTACGAGCAGTACTTC. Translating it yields CASSLVTGLGYEQYF.

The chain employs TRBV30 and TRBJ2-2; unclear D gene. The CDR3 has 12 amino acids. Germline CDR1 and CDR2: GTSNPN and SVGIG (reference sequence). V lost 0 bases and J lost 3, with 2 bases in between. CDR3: CAWSVYTGELFF. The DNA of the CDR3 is TGTGCCTGGAGTGTCTACACCGGGGAGCTGTTTTTT. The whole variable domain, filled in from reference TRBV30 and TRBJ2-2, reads SQTIHQWPATLVQPVGSPLSLECTVEGTSNPNLYWYRQAAGRGLQLLFYSVGIGQISSEVPQNLSASRPQDRQFILSSKKLLLSDSGFYLCAWSVYTGELFFGEGSRLTVL.

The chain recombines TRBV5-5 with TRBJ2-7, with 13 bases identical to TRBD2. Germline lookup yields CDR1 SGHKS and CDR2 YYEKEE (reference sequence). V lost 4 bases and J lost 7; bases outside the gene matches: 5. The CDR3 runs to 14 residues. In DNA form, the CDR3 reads TGTGCCAGCAGCCGGACTAGCGGGAGTTGGGAGCAGTACTTC. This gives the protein CASSRTSGSWEQYF. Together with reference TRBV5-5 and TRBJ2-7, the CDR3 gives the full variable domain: DAGVTQSPTHLIKTRGQQVTLRCSPISGHKSVSWYQQVLGQGPQFIFQYYEKEERGRGNFPDRFSARQFPNYSSELNVNALLLGDSALYLCASSRTSGSWEQYFGPGTRLTVT.

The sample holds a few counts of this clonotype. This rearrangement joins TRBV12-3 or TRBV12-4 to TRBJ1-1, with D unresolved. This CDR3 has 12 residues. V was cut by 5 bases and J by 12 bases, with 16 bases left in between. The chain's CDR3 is CASSDLRQGTFF. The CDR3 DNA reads TGTGCCAGCAGTGACCTCAGGCAAGGTACTTTCTTT.

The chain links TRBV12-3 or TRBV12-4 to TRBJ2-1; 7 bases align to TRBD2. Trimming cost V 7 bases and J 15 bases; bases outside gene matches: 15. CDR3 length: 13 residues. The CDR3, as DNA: TGTGCCAGCACCTTATCCCCGGGGCGGGAGACGTTCTTC. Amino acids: CASTLSPGRETFF.

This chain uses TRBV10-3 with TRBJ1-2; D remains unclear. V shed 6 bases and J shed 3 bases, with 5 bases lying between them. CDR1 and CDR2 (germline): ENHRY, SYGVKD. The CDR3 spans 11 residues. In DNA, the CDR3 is TGTGCCATCAGCCGAGACTATGGCTACACCTTC. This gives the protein CAISRDYGYTF.

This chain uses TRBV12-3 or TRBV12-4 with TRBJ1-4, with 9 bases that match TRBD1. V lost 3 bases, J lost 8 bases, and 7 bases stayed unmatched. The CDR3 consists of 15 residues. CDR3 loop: CASSLAGQGKEKLFF. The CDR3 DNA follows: TGTGCCAGCAGTTTGGCGGGACAGGGAAAGGAAAAACTGTTTTTT.

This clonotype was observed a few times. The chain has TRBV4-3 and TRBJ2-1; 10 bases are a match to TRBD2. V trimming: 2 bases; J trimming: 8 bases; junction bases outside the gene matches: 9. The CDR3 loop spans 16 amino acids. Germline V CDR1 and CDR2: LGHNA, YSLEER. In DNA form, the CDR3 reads TGCGCCAGCAGCCAAACCACTAGCGGGAATAGGGATGAGCAGTTCTTC. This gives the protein CASSQTTSGNRDEQFF.

DNA for the CDR3: TGTGCCAGCAGCTTATGGGTGGGGACGGCCCTCTACGAGCAGTACTTC. Its translation: CASSLWVGTALYEQYF. The rearrangement links TRBV11-2 to TRBJ2-7; D may match TRBD1 or TRBD2 (5 bases each). Germline lookup yields CDR1 SGHAT and CDR2 FQNNGV. The CDR3 spans 16 residues. Trimming shortened V by 2 bases and J by 3 bases, and 17 bases separated the two germline ends. Drawing the rest from reference TRBV11-2 and TRBJ2-7, the complete variable domain is EAGVAQSPRYKIIEKRQSVAFWCNPISGHATLYWYQQILGQGPKLLIQFQNNGVVDDSQLPKDRFSAERLKGVDSTLKIQPAKLEDSAVYLCASSLWVGTALYEQYFGPGTRLTVT.

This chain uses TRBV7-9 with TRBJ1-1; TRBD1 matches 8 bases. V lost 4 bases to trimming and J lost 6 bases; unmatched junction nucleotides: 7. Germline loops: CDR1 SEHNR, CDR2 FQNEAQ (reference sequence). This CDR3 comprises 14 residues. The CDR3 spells CASSSRDRRSEAFF. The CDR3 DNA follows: TGTGCCAGCAGCTCCCGGGACAGGCGATCTGAAGCTTTCTTT.

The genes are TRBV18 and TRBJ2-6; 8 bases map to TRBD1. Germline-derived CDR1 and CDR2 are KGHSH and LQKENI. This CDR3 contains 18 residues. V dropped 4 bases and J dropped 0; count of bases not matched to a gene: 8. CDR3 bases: TGTGCCAGCTCACTGACAGGGGTCCCTCCCTCTGGGGCCAACGTCCTGACTTTC. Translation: CASSLTGVPPSGANVLTF.